Below are 10 T cell receptor beta chains sequenced from a single sample in a study of shared clonotypes between healthy human individuals (dated by TCRdb to the early 2020s). For the CD8 naive samples, CD45RO-negative cells were positively selected for CCR7, yielding a CD45RA+CCR7+ population from which TemRA cells were excluded. Library method: the immunoSEQ multiplex PCR assay. The table was pulled from immuneACCESS by TCRdb, which kept in-frame rearrangements only. Such tables lose some clones; where checked, under half of the loss comes from unresolved V genes, and the rest has no known cause. This sample comprises approximately 600,000 clones, roughly 95% of them detected only once. Of the sample, approximately 0.11% is held by the ten largest clones. Sequencing input: naive CD8+ T cells sorted from blood. The meaning of the sample's cell subset or site label: CD45RA+CCR7+. The receptors were gathered from a woman younger than 45 in good health.

The count of this clone is one. The genes are TRBV11-2 and TRBJ2-1, with TRBD1 identical over 10 bases. This CDR3 has 13 residues. Germline CDR1 reads SGHAT; CDR2 reads FQNNGV. J gave up 6 bases and V 5 bases, and 1 base lay outside the gene matches. The CDR3 sequence is CASSGDRGNEQFF. DNA of the CDR3: TGTGCCAGCAGCGGGGACAGGGGCAATGAGCAGTTCTTC.

The rearrangement uses TRBV4-1 and TRBJ2-5, with D possibly being TRBD2 (6 bases). The CDR3 is made up of 20 amino acids. The germline V gene encodes CDR1 MGHRA and CDR2 YSYEKL. The ends were cut back, 0 bases at V and 4 bases at J, with 27 bases in the middle. This CDR3 is CASSQDFVLRVSGVGETQYF. Written as DNA, the CDR3 is TGCGCCAGCAGCCAAGATTTCGTGTTGAGGGTATCGGGGGTAGGAGAGACCCAGTACTTC.

This chain connects TRBV2 to TRBJ2-5; 11 nucleotides align to TRBD2. The CDR3 runs to 15 residues. The V and J ends lost 4 bases and 5 bases, in that order; junction bases with no gene match: 6. CDR1 SNHLY and CDR2 FYNNEI come from the germline V gene. DNA for the CDR3: TGTGCCAGCAGTGCCTCTAGCGGGAGGATGGAGACCCAGTACTTC. Its protein product is CASSASSGRMETQYF.

J is TRBJ2-2 and V is TRBV19, with no clear D. Germline V gene sequence: CDR1 LNHDA, CDR2 SQIVND (reference sequence). The V and J ends lost 1 base and 4 bases respectively, with 4 bases between them. CDR3 size: 13 residues. The CDR3 protein is CASSIGATGELFF. CDR3 DNA sequence: TGTGCCAGTAGTATAGGGGCCACCGGGGAGCTGTTTTTT.

The chain joins TRBV28 to TRBJ1-1; D perhaps matches TRBD1 (5 bases). The V end lost 6 bases, the J end lost 3 bases, and 17 bases lay between the germline ends. This CDR3 is built from 15 residues. The germline gives CDR1 MDHEN, CDR2 SYDVKM. The CDR3 region has the DNA TGTGCCAGCAGCCAGACATCGGGACGGGACACTGAAGCTTTCTTT. Translation gives CASSQTSGRDTEAFF.

The chain combines TRBV29-1 with TRBJ2-7; 11 bases align to TRBD2. With V trimmed by 7 bases and J by 0 bases, 5 bases remained unmatched. This CDR3 has 14 residues. Germline V CDR1 and CDR2: SQVTM, ANQGSEA. This CDR3 reads CSAKGLAGSYEQYF. The DNA of the CDR3 is TGCAGCGCAAAAGGACTAGCGGGCTCCTACGAGCAGTACTTC.

Details on this clone: This sample includes further DNA sequences coding for the same CDR3. The J gene is TRBJ2-7, the V gene TRBV7-8; D unresolved. Germline lookup yields CDR1 SGHVS and CDR2 FQNEAQ. This CDR3 spans 13 amino acids. The V end lost 1 base, the J end lost 3 bases, and 7 bases lay between the germline ends. This chain's CDR3 is CASSLGPSYEQYF. The CDR3 coding sequence is TGTGCCAGCAGCTTAGGTCCAAGCTACGAGCAGTACTTC.

This clone was seen once. The DNA for the CDR3 is TGCGCCAGCAGCTTGGAACACTGGCGGTCCTACGAGCAGTACTTC. Encoded protein: CASSLEHWRSYEQYF. J is TRBJ2-5 and V is TRBV5-1; D unresolved. The tail of the sequence fits TRBJ2-7 better, so the J call may be wrong. The V gene's germline CDR1 is SGHRS and CDR2 YFSETQ. The CDR3 has 15 amino acids.

The chain joins TRBV13 to TRBJ2-1; 7 bases fit TRBD2. J lost 5 bases, V lost 5 bases, and 15 bases had no gene match. The CDR3 contains 17 residues. Germline V gene data show CDR1 as PRHDT and CDR2 as FYEKMQ (reference sequence). This CDR3 is CASSNAGSSGSHNEQFF. Written as DNA, the CDR3 is TGTGCCAGCAGCAACGCTGGGAGTAGCGGGTCTCACAATGAGCAGTTCTTC.

The J gene is TRBJ1-1, the V gene TRBV4-1; D gene unclear. The V gene lost 1 base and the J gene lost 1 base, with 22 bases spanning the gap. Germline V CDR1 and CDR2: MGHRA, YSYEKL. This CDR3 spans 19 amino acids. CDR3 DNA sequence: TGCGCCAGCAGCCAAGGATATTATTACCTCCGGGCCTCGAACACTGAAGCTTTCTTT. Translation gives CASSQGYYYLRASNTEAFF.